This T cell receptor beta chain is drawn from a study of radiotherapy plus CTLA-4 blockade in lung cancer (dated by TCRdb to 2016 to 2018). Concerning the study at large: Objective responses occurred in 18% of enrolled patients, and 30% to 35% achieved disease control.

This clone came up a few times. Its antigen specificity is not known. No base quality information exists; no much larger clone differs at one position. CDR1 and CDR2, looked up from the germline V gene, are SNHLY and FYNNEI. The CDR3 runs 16 residues from the cysteine to the phenylalanine. The kept DNA is CDR3 alone, 48 bases in frame from the first base. V lost 4 bases and J lost 1 base; the stretch between them is 16 bases long. What the work shows at the level of the full study, not this receptor alone: The strongest predictors of response were reported to be early dynamic shifts in blood T cell clones along with a rise in serum interferon-beta following radiation. After treatment with radiotherapy and ipilimumab, TCR clones that originated in tumors expanded in peripheral blood.

The method behind the library was the immunoSEQ multiplex PCR assay. This is the immuneACCESS table as TCRdb keeps it, with only in-frame sequences that have V and J called. A part of the clones is gone; compared with another copy, unresolved V genes explain less than half, and the rest is unexplained. This sample is represented by about 48,000 clones; around 88% of them were singletons. Roughly 17% of the sample rests with the top ten. In this study, focal radiation therapy paired with CTLA-4 blockade (ipilimumab) was tested in patients who had chemo-refractory metastatic non-small-cell lung cancer.

The sequence was obtained from a human donor with non-small cell lung cancer that progressed on radiotherapy plus ipilimumab. Some clones in this sample may be carry-over from other donors' samples. This specimen consisted of peripheral blood, obtained from a patient treated with radiotherapy plus ipilimumab. The chain joins TRBV2 to TRBJ1-2; a confident D gene designation cannot be given. The DNA is TGTGCCAGCAGTGTAGACAAATCCTTCTATAACTATGGCTACACCTTC. Protein translation: CASSVDKSFYNYGYTF.